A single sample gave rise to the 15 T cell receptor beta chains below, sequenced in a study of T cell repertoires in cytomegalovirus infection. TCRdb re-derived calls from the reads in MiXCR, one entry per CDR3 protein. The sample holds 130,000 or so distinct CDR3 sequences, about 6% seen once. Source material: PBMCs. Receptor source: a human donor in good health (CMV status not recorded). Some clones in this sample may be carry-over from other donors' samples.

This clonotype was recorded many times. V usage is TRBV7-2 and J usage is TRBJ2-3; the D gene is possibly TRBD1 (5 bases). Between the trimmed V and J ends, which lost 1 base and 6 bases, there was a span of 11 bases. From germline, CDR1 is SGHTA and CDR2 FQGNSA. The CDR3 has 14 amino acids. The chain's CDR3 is CASSLETVMDTQYF. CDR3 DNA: TGTGCCAGCAGCTTAGAGACAGTTATGGATACGCAGTATTTT.

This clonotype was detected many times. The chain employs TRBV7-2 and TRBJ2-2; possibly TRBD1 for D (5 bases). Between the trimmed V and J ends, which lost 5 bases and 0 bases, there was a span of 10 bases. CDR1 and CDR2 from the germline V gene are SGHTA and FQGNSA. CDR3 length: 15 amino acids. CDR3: CASSPVGANTGELFF. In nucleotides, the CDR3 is TGTGCCAGCAGCCCGGTAGGGGCGAACACCGGGGAGCTGTTTTTT.

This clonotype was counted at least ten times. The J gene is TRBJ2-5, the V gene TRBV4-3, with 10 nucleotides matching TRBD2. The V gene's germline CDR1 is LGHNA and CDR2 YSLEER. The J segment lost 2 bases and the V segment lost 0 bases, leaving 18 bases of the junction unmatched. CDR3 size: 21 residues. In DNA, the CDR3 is TGCGCCAGCAGCCAAGAAGGTGGTTCTACTAGCGGGGATCGTGGGCAAGAGACCCAGTACTTC. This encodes CASSQEGGSTSGDRGQETQYF.

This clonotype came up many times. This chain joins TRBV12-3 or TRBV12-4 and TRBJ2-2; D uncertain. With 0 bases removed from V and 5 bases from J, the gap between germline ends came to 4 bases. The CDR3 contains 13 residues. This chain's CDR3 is CASSLAGTGELFF. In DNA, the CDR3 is TGTGCCAGCAGTTTAGCGGGGACCGGGGAGCTGTTTTTT.

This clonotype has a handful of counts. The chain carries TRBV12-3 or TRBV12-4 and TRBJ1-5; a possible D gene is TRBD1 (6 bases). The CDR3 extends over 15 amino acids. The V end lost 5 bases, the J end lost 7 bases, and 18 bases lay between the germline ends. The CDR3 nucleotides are TGTGCCAGCAGTCAGACGGGGGGGGGGCACCAGCCCCAGCATTTT. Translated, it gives CASSQTGGGHQPQHF.

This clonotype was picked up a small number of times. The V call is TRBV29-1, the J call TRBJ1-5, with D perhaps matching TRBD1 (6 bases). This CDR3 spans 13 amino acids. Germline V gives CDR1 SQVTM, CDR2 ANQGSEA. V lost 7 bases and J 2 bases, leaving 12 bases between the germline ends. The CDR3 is CSANRVGNQPQHF. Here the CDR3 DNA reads TGCAGCGCAAACAGGGTCGGCAATCAGCCCCAGCATTTT.

The CDR3 sequence is CSALLNWGRNQPQHF. The CDR3 DNA reads as TGCAGTGCTCTCCTAAACTGGGGTCGCAATCAGCCCCAGCATTTT. The chain is built from TRBV20-1 and TRBJ1-5; D gene uncertain. Germline CDR1 is DFQATT and CDR2 is SNEGSKA (reference sequence). V shed 5 bases and J shed 2 bases, with 16 bases lying between them. The CDR3 spans 15 residues.

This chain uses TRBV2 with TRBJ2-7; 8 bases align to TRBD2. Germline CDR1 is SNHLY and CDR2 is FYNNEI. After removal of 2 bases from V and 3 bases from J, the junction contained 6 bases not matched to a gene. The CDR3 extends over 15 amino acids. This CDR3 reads CASSESASGFYEQYF. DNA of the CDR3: TGTGCCAGCAGTGAATCGGCTAGCGGGTTCTACGAGCAGTACTTC.

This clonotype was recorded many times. The CDR3 loop reads CASSLGTGMGSPLHF. The CDR3 DNA follows: TGTGCCAGCAGCTTAGGGACAGGGATGGGTTCACCCCTCCACTTT. This chain joins TRBV7-2 and TRBJ1-6, with TRBD1 matching over 8 bases. This CDR3 has 15 residues. Germline values: CDR1 SGHTA, CDR2 FQGNSA. V trimming: 1 base; J trimming: 9 bases; junction bases outside the gene matches: 5. The complete variable domain, with remaining parts taken from reference TRBV7-2 and TRBJ1-6, reads GAGVSQSPSNKVTEKGKDVELRCDPISGHTALYWYRQSLGQGLEFLIYFQGNSAPDKSGLPSDRFSAERTGGSVSTLTIQRTQQEDSAVYLCASSLGTGMGSPLHFGNGTRLTVT.

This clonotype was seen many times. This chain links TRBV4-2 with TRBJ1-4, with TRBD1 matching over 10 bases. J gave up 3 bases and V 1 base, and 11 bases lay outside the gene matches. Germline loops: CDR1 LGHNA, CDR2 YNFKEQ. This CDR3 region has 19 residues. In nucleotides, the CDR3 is TGTGCCAGCAGCCAAGTCGGGACAGGGGCTTTCACAGCTAATGAAAAACTGTTTTTT. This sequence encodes CASSQVGTGAFTANEKLFF.

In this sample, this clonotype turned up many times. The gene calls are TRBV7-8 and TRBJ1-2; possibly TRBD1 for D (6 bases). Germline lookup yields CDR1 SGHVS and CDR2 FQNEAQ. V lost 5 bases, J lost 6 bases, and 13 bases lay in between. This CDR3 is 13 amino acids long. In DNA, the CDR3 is TGTGCCAGCAGCCCTACAGGGATGAATGGCTACACCTTC. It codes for CASSPTGMNGYTF.

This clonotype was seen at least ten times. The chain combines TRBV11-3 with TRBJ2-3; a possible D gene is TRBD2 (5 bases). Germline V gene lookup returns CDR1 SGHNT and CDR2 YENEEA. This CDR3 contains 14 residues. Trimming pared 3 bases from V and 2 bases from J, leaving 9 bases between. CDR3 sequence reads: CASSFGGLTDTQYF. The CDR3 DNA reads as TGTGCCAGCAGCTTCGGCGGACTCACAGATACGCAGTATTTT.

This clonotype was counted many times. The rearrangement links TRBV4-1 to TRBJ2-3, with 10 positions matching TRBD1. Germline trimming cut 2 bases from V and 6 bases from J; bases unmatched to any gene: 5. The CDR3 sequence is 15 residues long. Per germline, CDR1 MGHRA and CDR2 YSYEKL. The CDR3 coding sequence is TGCGCCAGCAGCCAACCGGGACAGGGGAGTGATACGCAGTATTTT. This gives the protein CASSQPGQGSDTQYF.

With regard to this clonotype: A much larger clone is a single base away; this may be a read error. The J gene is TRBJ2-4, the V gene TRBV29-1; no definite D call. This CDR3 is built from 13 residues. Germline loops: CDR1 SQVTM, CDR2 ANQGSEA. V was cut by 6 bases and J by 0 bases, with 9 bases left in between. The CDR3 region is CSVPGTAKNIQYF. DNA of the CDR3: TGCAGCGTCCCCGGAACAGCCAAAAACATTCAGTACTTC.

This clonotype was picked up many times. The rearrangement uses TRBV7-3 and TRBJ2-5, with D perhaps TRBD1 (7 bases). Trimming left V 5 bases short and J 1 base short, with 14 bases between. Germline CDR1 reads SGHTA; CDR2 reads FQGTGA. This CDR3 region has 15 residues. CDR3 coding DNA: TGTGCCAGCAGCCAGGGGGGCCTTCCCCAAGAGACCCAGTACTTC. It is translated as CASSQGGLPQETQYF.